This entry features one TCR beta chain sequence. J gave up 11 bases and V 7 bases, and 9 bases lay outside the gene matches. The CDR3 loop spans 14 amino acids. The germline CDR1 and CDR2 sequences are WSHSY and SAAADI. Recovered Cohort 3 donors showed two negative PCRs, clearance, or symptom resolution. This specimen comes from a study of blood T cell repertoires in COVID-19. Authors' processing steps: Quantification of nucleated cells was approximated via reference gene primer amplification. Assay used: immunoSEQ multiplex PCR; TCRdb lists only in-frame clones, some missing. D and trimming come from the DNA, and the V and J calls and clone size come from that table. Of some 310,000 clones listed, 85% to 90% are singletons.

This receptor was obtained from a woman aged 25 to 45 who had recovered from COVID-19. The sample taken for sequencing was PBMCs or T cells enriched from blood (not recorded which). This chain links TRBV10-2 with TRBJ1-4, with TRBD1 matching over 11 bases. CDR3 protein: CASTLGQGASKLFF. CDR3 nucleotide sequence: TGCGCCAGCACCTTAGGACAGGGGGCGAGTAAACTGTTTTTT.